One and the same sample provided the 2 T cell receptor beta chains below, sequenced in a study of cytotoxic CD8 clonotypes in ibrutinib-treated CLL. The assay was immunoSEQ multiplex PCR, and TCRdb's table has in-frame clones only and misses some. The sample holds 11,000 to 15,000 clones, around 60% seen once. Here the sequenced sample was PBMCs, taken before ibrutinib treatment. These receptors were taken from a human donor with chronic lymphocytic leukemia.

The chain combines TRBV7-9 with TRBJ1-2; 8 bases align to TRBD1. Germline trimming cut 6 bases from V and 3 bases from J; bases unmatched to any gene: 6. Looked up from germline, CDR1 is SEHNR and CDR2 is FQNEAQ (reference sequence). CDR3 length: 14 amino acids. The CDR3 DNA is TGTGCCAGCAGGTCAGGGGGCGCGGACTATGGCTACACCTTC. Protein: CASRSGGADYGYTF.

The chain has TRBV5-8 and TRBJ2-4; 10 positions agree with TRBD2. V shed 4 bases and J 12 bases; nucleotides not matched to a gene: 13. This CDR3 has 15 amino acids. Germline V gene lookup returns CDR1 SGHTS and CDR2 YDEGEE. CDR3 sequence: CASSRTLAGGKSQYF. The CDR3 DNA reads TGTGCCAGCAGCAGGACGTTAGCGGGGGGAAAAAGTCAGTACTTC. Filled out from reference TRBV5-8 and TRBJ2-4, the complete variable domain reads EAGVTQSPTHLIKTRGQQATLRCSPISGHTSVYWYQQALGLGLQFLLWYDEGEERNRGNFPPRFSGRQFPNYSSELNVNALELEDSALYLCASSRTLAGGKSQYFGAGTRLSVL.